This entry lists 21 T cell receptor beta chains sequenced from one sample in a study of cytomegalovirus exposure and HLA in healthy donors. The PCR contained 60 Vbeta and 13 Jbeta primers. Data came from immunoSEQ multiplex PCR; TCRdb stores just in-frame clones and leaves some out. The sample includes 200,000 or so clones, about 80% of them seen just once. What was sequenced was PBMCs. Receptors originate from a woman aged 18-30 years in good health and CMV-seropositive.

The chain joins TRBV5-1 to TRBJ2-3; 10 positions match TRBD2. Germline V lookup: CDR1 SGHRS, CDR2 YFSETQ. The CDR3 consists of 15 residues. J gave up 4 bases and V 0 bases, and 2 bases lay outside the gene matches. The CDR3 region is CASSLELAGSDTQYF. The CDR3 DNA sequence: TGCGCCAGCAGCTTGGAACTAGCGGGGTCAGATACGCAGTATTTT.

This rearrangement joins TRBV4-1 to TRBJ1-2; no reliable D call. V shed 0 bases and J shed 4 bases, with 9 bases lying between them. Germline V gene sequence: CDR1 MGHRA, CDR2 YSYEKL. The CDR3 has 14 amino acids. CDR3 in DNA: TGCGCCAGCAGCCAAGATCCAACAGTCTATGGCTACACCTTC. It codes for CASSQDPTVYGYTF.

This sequence joins TRBV5-5 and TRBJ1-3; D may be TRBD1 (5 bases). The CDR3 runs 15 residues. V shed 4 bases and J shed 2 bases, with 13 bases lying between them. The germline CDR1 and CDR2 sequences are SGHKS and YYEKEE (reference sequence). CDR3 in DNA: TGTGCCAGCAGCATAGACAGCTTTGCTGGAAACACCATATATTTT. Translation: CASSIDSFAGNTIYF.

The V gene is TRBV5-1, the J gene TRBJ1-2; 7 nucleotides match TRBD1. This CDR3 region has 13 residues. Germline V gene sequence: CDR1 SGHRS, CDR2 YFSETQ. Unmatched junction bases numbered 8, after V lost 8 bases and J lost 4 bases. The CDR3 DNA is TGCGCCAGTCAGACAGGGAAAGGCTATGGCTACACCTTC. As protein: CASQTGKGYGYTF.

This sequence joins TRBV18 and TRBJ2-2; the D gene is possibly TRBD1 (6 bases). The CDR3 sequence is 16 residues long. V dropped 3 bases and J dropped 6 bases, with 17 bases sitting between them. Per germline, CDR1 KGHSH and CDR2 LQKENI. CDR3 amino acids: CASSPTGITRPGELFF. The CDR3, as DNA: TGTGCCAGCTCACCTACAGGGATTACTAGACCCGGGGAGCTGTTTTTT.

The gene calls are TRBV5-4 and TRBJ1-1, with a tentative D call TRBD1 (6 bases). V was clipped by 0 bases and J by 1 base, with 10 bases between them. Germline V lookup: CDR1 SGHNT, CDR2 YYREEE (reference sequence). The CDR3 totals 15 residues. In DNA, the CDR3 is TGTGCCAGCAGCTTGGGGATGGACAGGAACACTGAAGCTTTCTTT. Amino acids: CASSLGMDRNTEAFF.

The chain has TRBV9 and TRBJ1-2; 7 nucleotides line up with TRBD1. Germline CDR1 SGDLS, CDR2 YYNGEE. The CDR3 runs to 13 residues. J gave up 8 bases and V 0 bases, and 4 bases lay outside the gene matches. The DNA for the CDR3 is TGTGCCAGCAGCGTAGCGGACAGGCTGGGCTACACCTTC. Translated, it gives CASSVADRLGYTF.

The CDR3 bases are TGTGCCAGCAGTAAAATCACGACAGGGGGTGAAAAACTGTTTTTT. Amino acid sequence: CASSKITTGGEKLFF. The chain couples TRBV28 to TRBJ1-4; TRBD1 matches 9 bases. The germline V gene has CDR1 MDHEN and CDR2 SYDVKM. The ends lost 5 bases at V and 7 bases at J; junction bases unmatched: 8. The CDR3 is made up of 15 amino acids. Supplemented by reference TRBV28 and TRBJ1-4, the full variable domain reads DVKVTQSSRYLVKRTGEKVFLECVQDMDHENMFWYRQDPGLGLRLIYFSYDVKMKEKGDIPEGYSVSREKKERFSLILESASTNQTSMYLCASSKITTGGEKLFFGSGTQLSVL.

V and J are TRBV7-9 and TRBJ2-2; D gene uncertain. The V and J ends lost 3 bases and 1 base respectively, with 3 bases between them. Looked up from germline, CDR1 is SEHNR and CDR2 is FQNEAQ (reference sequence). The CDR3 has 13 residues. The CDR3 DNA is TGTGCCAGCAGCTTTCTGAACACCGGGGAGCTGTTTTTT. This sequence encodes CASSFLNTGELFF.

The sample holds one count of this clone. This chain uses TRBV2 with TRBJ1-5; D perhaps matches TRBD1 (5 bases). Germline CDR1 reads SNHLY; CDR2 reads FYNNEI. The CDR3 has 15 amino acids. Trimming cost V 4 bases and J 2 bases, with 12 bases left between them. CDR3 sequence: CASSGTRVGNQPQHF. In DNA, the CDR3 is TGTGCCAGCAGTGGGACACGGGTCGGCAATCAGCCCCAGCATTTT.

The chain joins TRBV6-5 to TRBJ2-3; 9 positions agree with TRBD2. With V trimmed by 1 base and J by 10 bases, 6 bases remained unmatched. The CDR3 runs 14 residues. The V gene's germline CDR1 is MNHEY and CDR2 SVGAGI. The CDR3: CASSYYGGGAAQYF. The DNA for the CDR3 is TGTGCCAGCAGTTACTACGGCGGGGGGGCCGCGCAGTATTTT.

V usage is TRBV18 and J usage is TRBJ2-7; 7 positions agree with TRBD1. Germline lookup yields CDR1 KGHSH and CDR2 LQKENI. This CDR3 region has 14 residues. V shed 3 bases, J shed 3 bases, and the junction held 5 bases outside the gene matches. CDR3 sequence reads: CASSPRGQNYEQYF. The CDR3 nucleotides are TGTGCCAGCTCACCTCGGGGACAGAACTACGAGCAGTACTTC.

This clone was seen more than once but under ten times. The chain is built from TRBV6-1 and TRBJ1-1, with no clear D. CDR1 and CDR2 (germline): MNHNS, SASEGT. The CDR3 is 14 amino acids. V lost 3 bases, J lost 4 bases, and 12 bases lay in between. This CDR3 is CASSDREVGTEAFF. The CDR3 DNA is TGTGCCAGCAGTGATAGAGAGGTGGGCACTGAAGCTTTCTTT.

This sequence joins TRBV19 and TRBJ2-5; 13 bases map to TRBD2. This CDR3 comprises 14 residues. The ends lost 5 bases at V and 5 bases at J; junction bases unmatched: 2. Germline V gene data show CDR1 as LNHDA and CDR2 as SQIVND (reference sequence). The CDR3 DNA follows: TGTGCCAGTAGTCCACTAGCGGGGGGGGAGACCCAGTACTTC. Translating it yields CASSPLAGGETQYF.

The chain combines TRBV19 with TRBJ1-5; D might be TRBD1 (5 bases). Germline V gene lookup returns CDR1 LNHDA and CDR2 SQIVND (reference sequence). The CDR3 contains 16 residues. V shed 3 bases and J shed 7 bases, with 19 bases lying between them. The CDR3 region has the DNA TGTGCCAGTAGTATTTGGGCAGGGAATTTGGAGCAGCCCCAGCATTTT. Protein sequence: CASSIWAGNLEQPQHF.

CDR3 sequence reads: CAWSVAGGEKLFF. The CDR3 bases are TGTGCCTGGAGTGTAGCCGGGGGAGAAAAACTGTTTTTT. The gene calls are TRBV30 and TRBJ1-4; a weak D match, TRBD1 (5 bases). Germline values: CDR1 GTSNPN, CDR2 SVGIG (reference sequence). V shed 0 bases and J shed 8 bases, with 10 bases lying between them. The CDR3 has 13 amino acids.

This clone was counted a few times. CDR3 DNA sequence: TGTGCCAGTACTCGAGGGGGTGGCTACACCTTC. Translation: CASTRGGGYTF. The chain couples TRBV11-2 to TRBJ1-2, with a tentative D call TRBD1 (6 bases). The CDR3 length is 11 residues. Trimming took off 9 bases at V and 7 bases at J, with 12 bases between the two ends. Looked up from germline, CDR1 is SGHAT and CDR2 is FQNNGV.

The genes are TRBV19 and TRBJ1-1; D is possibly TRBD1 (5 bases). The CDR3 is made up of 14 amino acids. With 6 bases removed from V and 5 bases from J, the gap between germline ends came to 16 bases. CDR1 LNHDA and CDR2 SQIVND come from the germline V gene (reference sequence). In DNA, the CDR3 is TGTGCCAGTAGCATTCAGGGAAGGGGAACTGAAGCTTTCTTT. Translating gives CASSIQGRGTEAFF.

This clone was seen a few times. The J gene is TRBJ2-3, the V gene TRBV2, with D perhaps TRBD2 (7 bases). This CDR3 region has 16 residues. The germline V gene has CDR1 SNHLY and CDR2 FYNNEI. V was pared by 7 bases and J by 5 bases, with 22 bases between. CDR3 nucleotides: TGTGCCAGCATGGGAGGGGGGCGGCACACTGAAGATACGCAGTATTTT. Amino acids: CASMGGGRHTEDTQYF.

This clone appeared once. Additional DNA sequences in this sample encode the identical CDR3. This chain uses TRBV7-3 with TRBJ2-2; no clear D. The germline V gene encodes CDR1 SGHTA and CDR2 FQGTGA. V was pared by 2 bases and J by 5 bases, with 6 bases between. This CDR3 is built from 13 residues. CDR3 in amino acids: CASSLSRTGELFF. CDR3 bases: TGTGCCAGCAGCTTATCCCGGACCGGGGAGCTGTTTTTT.

V is TRBV2 and J is TRBJ2-1; D remains ambiguous. V lost 2 bases, J lost 4 bases, and 3 bases lay in between. The CDR3 spans 12 residues. Per germline, CDR1 SNHLY and CDR2 FYNNEI. CDR3 bases: TGTGCCAGCAGTGAACAATACAATGAGCAGTTCTTC. Residues: CASSEQYNEQFF.